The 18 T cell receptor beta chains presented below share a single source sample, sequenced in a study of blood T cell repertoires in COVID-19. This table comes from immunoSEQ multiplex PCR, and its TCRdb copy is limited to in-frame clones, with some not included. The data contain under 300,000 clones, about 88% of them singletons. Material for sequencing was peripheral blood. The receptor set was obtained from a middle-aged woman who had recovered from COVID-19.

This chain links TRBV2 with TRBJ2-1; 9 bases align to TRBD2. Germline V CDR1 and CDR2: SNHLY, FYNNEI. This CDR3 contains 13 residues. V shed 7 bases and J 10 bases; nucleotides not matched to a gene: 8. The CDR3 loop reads CASKAGGPREQFF. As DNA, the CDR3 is TGTGCCAGCAAGGCGGGGGGGCCCAGAGAGCAGTTCTTC.

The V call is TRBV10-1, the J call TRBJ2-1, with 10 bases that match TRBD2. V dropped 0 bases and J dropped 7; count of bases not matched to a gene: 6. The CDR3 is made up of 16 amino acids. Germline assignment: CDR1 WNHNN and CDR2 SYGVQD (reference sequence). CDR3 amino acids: CASSESASGRGNEQFF. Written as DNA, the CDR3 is TGCGCCAGCAGTGAGTCGGCTAGCGGGAGAGGGAATGAGCAGTTCTTC.

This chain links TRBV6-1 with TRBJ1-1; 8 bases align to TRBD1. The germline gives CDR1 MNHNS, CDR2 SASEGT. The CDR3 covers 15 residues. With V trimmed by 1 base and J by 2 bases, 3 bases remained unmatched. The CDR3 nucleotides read TGTGCCAGCAGTGAAGTCCAGGGGGCAAACACTGAAGCTTTCTTT. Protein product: CASSEVQGANTEAFF.

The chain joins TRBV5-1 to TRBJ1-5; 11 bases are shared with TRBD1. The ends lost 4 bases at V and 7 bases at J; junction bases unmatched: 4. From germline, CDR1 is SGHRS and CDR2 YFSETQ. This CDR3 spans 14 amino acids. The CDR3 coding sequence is TGCGCCAGCAGCCTGGGACAGGGGGAACAGCCCCAGCATTTT. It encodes CASSLGQGEQPQHF.

The CDR3 loop is CSAVAVITEAFF. In DNA, the CDR3 is TGCAGCGCTGTGGCGGTAATCACTGAAGCTTTCTTT. V is TRBV29-1 and J is TRBJ1-1; D gene unclear. V lost 7 bases to trimming and J lost 4 bases, with 13 bases between them. The CDR3 is 12 residues long. The germline V gene encodes CDR1 SQVTM and CDR2 ANQGSEA.

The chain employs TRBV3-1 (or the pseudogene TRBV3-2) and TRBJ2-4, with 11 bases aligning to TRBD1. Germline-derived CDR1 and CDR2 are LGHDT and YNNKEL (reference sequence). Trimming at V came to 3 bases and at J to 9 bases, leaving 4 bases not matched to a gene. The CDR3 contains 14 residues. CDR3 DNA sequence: TGTGCCAGCAGCCAGGGACAGGGGGAGGGCATTCAGTACTTC. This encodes CASSQGQGEGIQYF.

CDR3: CAWSAGQGAGETQYF. CDR3 sequence (DNA): TGTGCCTGGAGTGCAGGACAGGGGGCAGGAGAGACCCAGTACTTC. The rearrangement links TRBV30 to TRBJ2-5; 11 nucleotides agree with TRBD1. Unmatched junction bases numbered 5, after V lost 1 base and J lost 4 bases. CDR3 length: 15 residues. Germline values: CDR1 GTSNPN, CDR2 SVGIG (reference sequence).

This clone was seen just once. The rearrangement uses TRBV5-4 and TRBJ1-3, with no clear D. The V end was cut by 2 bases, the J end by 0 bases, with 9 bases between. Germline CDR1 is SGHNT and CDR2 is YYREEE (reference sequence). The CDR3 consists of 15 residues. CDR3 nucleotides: TGTGCCAGCAGCTTCCCGCAGGACTCTGGAAACACCATATATTTT. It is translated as CASSFPQDSGNTIYF.

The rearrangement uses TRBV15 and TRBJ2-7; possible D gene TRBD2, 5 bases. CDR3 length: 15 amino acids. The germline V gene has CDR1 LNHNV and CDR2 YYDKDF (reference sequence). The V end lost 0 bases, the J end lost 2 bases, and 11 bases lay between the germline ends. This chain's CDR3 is CATSRDPRGTYEQYF. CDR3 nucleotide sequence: TGTGCCACCAGCAGAGACCCCCGGGGAACCTACGAGCAGTACTTC.

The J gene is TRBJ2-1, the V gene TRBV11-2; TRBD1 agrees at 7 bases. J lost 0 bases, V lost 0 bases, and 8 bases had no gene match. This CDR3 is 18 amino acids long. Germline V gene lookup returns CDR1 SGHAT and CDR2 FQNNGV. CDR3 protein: CASSLDPLQGSSYNEQFF. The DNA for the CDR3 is TGTGCCAGCAGCTTAGACCCCCTACAGGGGAGCTCCTACAATGAGCAGTTCTTC.

CDR3 DNA sequence: TGTGCCAGCAGCGAATATACGGACAGCGAGACCCAGTACTTC. Its protein is CASSEYTDSETQYF. The chain links TRBV7-9 to TRBJ2-5, with TRBD1 as a possible D gene (6 bases). Trimming removed 5 bases from V and 5 bases from J, with 15 bases in between. Germline CDR1 and CDR2: SEHNR and FQNEAQ (reference sequence). The length of the CDR3 is 14 residues.

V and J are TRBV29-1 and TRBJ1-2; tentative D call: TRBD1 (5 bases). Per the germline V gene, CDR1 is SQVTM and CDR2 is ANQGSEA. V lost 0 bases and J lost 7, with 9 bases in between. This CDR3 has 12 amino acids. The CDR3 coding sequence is TGCAGCGTTGAAGAGACAGTACCTGGCTACACCTTC. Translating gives CSVEETVPGYTF.

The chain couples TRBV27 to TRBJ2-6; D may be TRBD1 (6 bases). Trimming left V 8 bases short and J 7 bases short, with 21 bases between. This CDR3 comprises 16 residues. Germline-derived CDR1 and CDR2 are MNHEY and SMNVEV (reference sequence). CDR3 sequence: CASGSSGTPSANVLTF. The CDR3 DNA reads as TGTGCCAGCGGAAGTTCCGGGACACCATCAGCCAACGTCCTGACTTTC.

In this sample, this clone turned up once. This CDR3 is CASTLGPSQETQYF. In DNA, the CDR3 is TGCGCCAGTACACTAGGACCTTCACAAGAGACCCAGTACTTC. The chain joins TRBV5-1 to TRBJ2-5, with D perhaps matching TRBD2 (5 bases). This CDR3 region has 14 residues. V lost 8 bases and J lost 2, with 16 bases in between. The germline V gene encodes CDR1 SGHRS and CDR2 YFSETQ.

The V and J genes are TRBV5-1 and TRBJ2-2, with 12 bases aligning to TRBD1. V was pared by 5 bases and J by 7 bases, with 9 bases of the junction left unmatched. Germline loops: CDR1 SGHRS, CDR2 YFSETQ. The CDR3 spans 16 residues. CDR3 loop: CASSHRDRGHDGELFF. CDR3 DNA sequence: TGCGCCAGCAGTCACCGGGACAGGGGGCATGACGGGGAGCTGTTTTTT.

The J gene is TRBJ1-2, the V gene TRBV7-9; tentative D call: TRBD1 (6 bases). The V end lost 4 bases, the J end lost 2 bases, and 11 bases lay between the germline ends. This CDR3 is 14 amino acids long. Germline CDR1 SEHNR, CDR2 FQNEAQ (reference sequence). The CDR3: CASSSQQGNYGYTF. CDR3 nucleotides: TGTGCCAGCAGCTCCCAGCAGGGGAACTATGGCTACACCTTC.

Here the CDR3 reads CAWSGGKGITDTQYF. CDR3 in DNA: TGTGCCTGGAGTGGCGGGAAGGGTATCACAGATACGCAGTATTTT. The V and J genes are TRBV30 and TRBJ2-3, with TRBD2 as a possible D gene (6 bases). Germline V gene sequence: CDR1 GTSNPN, CDR2 SVGIG (reference sequence). The length of the CDR3 is 15 residues. The germline V and J ends were trimmed by 1 base and 2 bases, with 13 bases remaining between them.

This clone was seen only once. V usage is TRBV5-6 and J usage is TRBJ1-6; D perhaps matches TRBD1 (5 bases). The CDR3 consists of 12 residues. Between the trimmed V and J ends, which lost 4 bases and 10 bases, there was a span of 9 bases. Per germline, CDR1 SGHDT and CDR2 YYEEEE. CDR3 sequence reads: CASSEKGSPLHF. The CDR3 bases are TGTGCCAGCAGCGAAAAGGGGTCACCCCTCCACTTT.